Sequencing of this T cell receptor beta chain was carried out in a study of T cells after somatic rescue of genetic block. Repertoires were generated with immunoSEQ multiplex PCR, while TCRdb's copy carries only in-frame clones and drops some. Found here are roughly 55,000 clones, 90% to 96% of them singletons; the top ten hold approximately 0.07%. In its sample, this clone was seen a few times. Sequencing was done on a sample of peripheral blood mononuclear cells (PBMCs). The TCR was taken from a child younger than two.

CDR3 sequence (DNA): TGTGCCAGCAGCGAGGGATTCTATGGCTACACCTTC. This translates into CASSEGFYGYTF. The V and J genes are TRBV6-1 and TRBJ1-2; the D is unclear. This CDR3 spans 12 amino acids. The V end lost 6 bases, the J end lost 4 bases, and 9 bases lay between the germline ends. CDR1 and CDR2 (germline): MNHNS, SASEGT.